This record covers a single T cell receptor beta chain. Its specificity is unknown. This record comes from a study of cytomegalovirus exposure and HLA in healthy donors. Study summary: Most donors, 81% of approximately 400 genotyped, fell in the Caucasian-associated ancestry cluster. Study-wide points: Researchers counted roughly 160 TCR beta chains as cytomegalovirus-associated.

Vbeta (60) and Jbeta (13) primers were used in the PCR. Sequencing was performed with immunoSEQ multiplex PCR; in TCRdb, only in-frame clones are kept and a portion is missing. This table has about 140,000 clones, about 80% appearing once. This CDR3 region has 16 residues. The ends were cut back, 3 bases at V and 0 bases at J, with 12 bases in the middle. Germline loops: CDR1 MNHEY, CDR2 SVGAGI. The sample consisted of PBMCs. This clonotype was obtained from a man aged 25-45 years in good health and CMV-seropositive. The chain links TRBV6-5 to TRBJ2-1; perhaps TRBD1 as D (5 bases). CDR3 in amino acids: CASSYIGQGSYNEQFF. CDR3 sequence (DNA): TGTGCCAGCAGTTATATTGGGCAGGGCTCCTACAATGAGCAGTTCTTC.